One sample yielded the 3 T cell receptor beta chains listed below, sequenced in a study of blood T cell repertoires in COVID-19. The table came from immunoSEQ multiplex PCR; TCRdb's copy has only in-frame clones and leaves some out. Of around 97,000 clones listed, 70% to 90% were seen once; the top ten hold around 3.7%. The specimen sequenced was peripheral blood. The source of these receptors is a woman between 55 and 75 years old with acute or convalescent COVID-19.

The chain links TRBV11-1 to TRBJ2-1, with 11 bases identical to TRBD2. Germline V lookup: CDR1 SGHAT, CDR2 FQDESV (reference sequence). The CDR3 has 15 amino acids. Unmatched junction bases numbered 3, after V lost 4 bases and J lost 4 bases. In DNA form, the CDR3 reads TGTGCCAGCAGCTCCGGGACTAGCGGATACAATGAGCAGTTCTTC. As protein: CASSSGTSGYNEQFF.

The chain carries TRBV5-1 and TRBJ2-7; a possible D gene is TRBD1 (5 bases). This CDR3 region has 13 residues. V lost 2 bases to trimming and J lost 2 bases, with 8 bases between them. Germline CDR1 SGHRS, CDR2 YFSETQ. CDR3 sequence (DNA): TGCGCCAGCAGCTTCGACAGTGCCTACGAGCAGTACGTC. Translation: CASSFDSAYEQYV.

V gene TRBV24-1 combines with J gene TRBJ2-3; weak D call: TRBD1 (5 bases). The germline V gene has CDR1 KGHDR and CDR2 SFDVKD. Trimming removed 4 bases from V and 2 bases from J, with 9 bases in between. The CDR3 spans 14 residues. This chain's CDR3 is CATSDFRATDTQYF. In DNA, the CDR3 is TGTGCCACCAGTGACTTCAGGGCCACAGATACGCAGTATTTT.